Sequencing of this T cell receptor beta chain was carried out in a study of Graves' ophthalmopathy and Graves' hyperthyroidism. Amplification targeted the TCR beta CDR3 regions, with RNA transcripts as the source material. First-round RT-PCR with HTBI primers preceded a second-round multiplex PCR. TCRdb reprocessed the multiplex PCR reads with MiXCR, giving one entry per CDR3 protein. The table shows some 350,000 distinct CDR3 sequences, with 17% occurring only once. In this sample, this clonotype turned up many times. The PBMCs had their origin in 7.5 to 10 ml of fresh peripheral blood. Trimming shortened V by 4 bases and J by 0 bases, and 16 bases separated the two germline ends. Germline V gene sequence: CDR1 KGHSY, CDR2 FQNENV. CDR3 length: 17 amino acids.

Sequenced sample: peripheral blood. The sequence was collected from an adult woman with stable Graves' hyperthyroidism. The V gene is TRBV16, the J gene TRBJ2-4, with D tentatively TRBD1 or TRBD2 (5 bases each). CDR3: CASSPPTGHLAKNIQYF. The CDR3, as DNA: TGTGCCAGCAGCCCCCCGACGGGGCATTTAGCCAAAAACATTCAGTACTTC.